Listed below are T cell receptor beta chains from one sample, sequenced in a study of cytomegalovirus exposure and HLA in healthy donors. The data were produced by immunoSEQ multiplex PCR, yet TCRdb's version contains in-frame clones alone and is incomplete. Of 100,000 to 150,000 clones in the sample, about 81% were seen once. The sample comprised PBMCs. The receptors here all came from a woman in her 30s in good health and CMV-seronegative. CDR3s include the opening cysteine and the closing phenylalanine or tryptophan. A D gene is named only where the DNA matches it firmly. Clone size is shown for a subset of rows, as once, few, many or a class of expanded clone.

clone_size: once; d_call: NA; v_call: TRBV27; j_call: TRBJ1-5; cdr3_aa: CASSPDRINQPQHF; cdr3_nt: TGTGCCAGCAGTCCGGACAGAATCAATCAGCCCCAGCATTTT
clone_size: NA; d_call: NA; v_call: TRBV19; j_call: TRBJ2-7; cdr3_aa: CASSIGDIPYEQYF; cdr3_nt: TGTGCCAGTAGTATAGGAGACATACCGTACGAGCAGTACTTC
clone_size: NA; d_call: NA; v_call: TRBV6-5; j_call: TRBJ2-3; cdr3_aa: CASSYGLSTDTQYF; cdr3_nt: TGTGCCAGCAGTTACGGACTTAGCACAGATACGCAGTATTTT
clone_size: few; d_call: TRBD1; v_call: TRBV6-1; j_call: TRBJ2-1; cdr3_aa: CASSAWTGSSYNEQFF; cdr3_nt: TGTGCCAGCAGTGCGTGGACAGGGAGCTCCTACAATGAGCAGTTCTTC
clone_size: NA; d_call: TRBD1; v_call: TRBV27; j_call: TRBJ2-7; cdr3_aa: CASSAGTGRRNEQYF; cdr3_nt: TGTGCCAGCAGTGCCGGGACAGGGCGTCGGAACGAGCAGTACTTC
clone_size: NA; d_call: TRBD1; v_call: TRBV6-5; j_call: TRBJ1-2; cdr3_aa: CASRTGGLRGYTF; cdr3_nt: TGTGCCAGCAGGACAGGGGGCTTGAGAGGCTACACCTTC
clone_size: few; d_call: NA; v_call: TRBV7-9; j_call: TRBJ1-2; cdr3_aa: CASSSRGGYGYTF; cdr3_nt: TGTGCCAGCAGCTCAAGGGGGGGCTATGGCTACACCTTC
clone_size: NA; d_call: NA; v_call: TRBV12-5; j_call: TRBJ1-1; cdr3_aa: CASGLSGTPNTEAFF; cdr3_nt: TGTGCTAGTGGTTTGAGCGGGACACCGAACACTGAAGCTTTCTTT
clone_size: NA; d_call: NA; v_call: TRBV19; j_call: TRBJ1-5; cdr3_aa: CASSIGRGGQPQHF; cdr3_nt: TGTGCCAGTAGTATAGGGCGGGGAGGACAGCCCCAGCATTTT
clone_size: once; d_call: NA; v_call: TRBV20-1; j_call: TRBJ1-2; cdr3_aa: CSASYGYTF; cdr3_nt: TGCAGTGCTTCGTATGGCTACACCTTC
clone_size: NA; d_call: NA; v_call: TRBV9; j_call: TRBJ1-2; cdr3_aa: CASSAQGYGYTF; cdr3_nt: TGTGCCAGCAGCGCACAGGGCTATGGCTACACCTTC
clone_size: NA; d_call: NA; v_call: TRBV4-1; j_call: TRBJ1-1; cdr3_aa: CASSQGGLEAMNTEAFF; cdr3_nt: TGCGCCAGCAGCCAAGGCGGACTTGAAGCCATGAACACTGAAGCTTTCTTT
clone_size: NA; d_call: TRBD1; v_call: TRBV18; j_call: TRBJ1-1; cdr3_aa: CASSRPGGTEAFF; cdr3_nt: TGTGCCAGCTCCCGACCAGGGGGGACTGAAGCTTTCTTT
clone_size: NA; d_call: TRBD1; v_call: TRBV19; j_call: TRBJ1-2; cdr3_aa: CASKAWDSLYGYTF; cdr3_nt: TGTGCCAGTAAGGCCTGGGACAGCCTATATGGCTACACCTTC
clone_size: once; d_call: TRBD2; v_call: TRBV9; j_call: TRBJ2-3; cdr3_aa: CASSATGGPRDTQYF; cdr3_nt: TGTGCCAGCAGCGCGACGGGGGGGCCACGGGATACGCAGTATTTT
clone_size: NA; d_call: NA; v_call: TRBV6-6; j_call: TRBJ1-3; cdr3_aa: CASYGTTVSGNTIYF; cdr3_nt: TGTGCCAGCTATGGTACCACGGTCTCTGGAAACACCATATATTTT
clone_size: NA; d_call: TRBD2; v_call: TRBV5-1; j_call: TRBJ2-1; cdr3_aa: CASSLGLADYNEQFF; cdr3_nt: TGCGCCAGCAGCTTGGGGCTAGCGGACTACAATGAGCAGTTCTTC
clone_size: NA; d_call: TRBD2; v_call: TRBV5-1; j_call: TRBJ2-5; cdr3_aa: CASSLGTSGAIQETQYF; cdr3_nt: TGCGCCAGCAGCTTGGGCACTAGCGGGGCTATCCAAGAGACCCAGTACTTC
clone_size: NA; d_call: NA; v_call: TRBV6-1; j_call: TRBJ2-2; cdr3_aa: CASSGGTPLNTGELFF; cdr3_nt: TGTGCCAGCAGTGGCGGGACTCCATTGAACACCGGGGAGCTGTTTTTT
clone_size: NA; d_call: NA; v_call: TRBV30; j_call: TRBJ1-2; cdr3_aa: CAWSLGDGYTF; cdr3_nt: TGTGCCTGGAGTCTAGGGGATGGCTACACCTTC
clone_size: NA; d_call: NA; v_call: TRBV11-3; j_call: TRBJ2-7; cdr3_aa: CASSSTTFEQYF; cdr3_nt: TGTGCCAGCAGCTCGACAACCTTTGAGCAGTACTTC
clone_size: NA; d_call: TRBD2; v_call: TRBV7-6; j_call: TRBJ2-3; cdr3_aa: CASSSSGAATDTQYF; cdr3_nt: TGTGCCAGCAGCTCTAGCGGGGCCGCCACGGATACGCAGTATTTT
clone_size: NA; d_call: NA; v_call: TRBV7-7; j_call: TRBJ2-5; cdr3_aa: CASRRGLIDQETQYF; cdr3_nt: TGTGCTAGCAGGAGGGGGTTGATTGATCAAGAGACCCAGTACTTC
clone_size: NA; d_call: TRBD1; v_call: TRBV4-2; j_call: TRBJ2-7; cdr3_aa: CASSQVAGTGLHEQYF; cdr3_nt: TGTGCCAGCAGCCAAGTTGCGGGGACAGGGCTTCACGAGCAGTACTTC